This record concerns one TCR beta chain sequence. Its specificity is not known. Germline V gene sequence: CDR1 SGHVS, CDR2 FQNEAQ. The V and J ends lost 3 bases and 2 bases, in that order; junction bases with no gene match: 8. The CDR3 totals 17 residues. This record comes from a study of shared clonotypes between healthy human individuals. Turning to the study itself: Samples came from two female and a few male donors aged 18 to 49. Three CD4 naive, three CD4 memory, two CD8 naive and one CD8 memory plate were used per donor. Broader study findings: The study generally estimated greater richness for naive than memory subsets.

Terminally differentiated effector memory CD45RA+ cells were excluded from the naive CD8 cells, which were CD45RO-negative and positively selected for CCR7. Assay execution took place at the deep level. The repertoire was sequenced with immunoSEQ multiplex PCR; TCRdb's copy has only in-frame clones and lacks some. Here the sample spans about 2.1 million clones, 93% being singletons. The clonotype originates from a man aged 18 to 29 in good health. Some clones in this sample may be carry-over from other donors' samples. The material sequenced was naive CD8+ T cells from PBMCs. The V and J genes are TRBV7-8 and TRBJ2-2, with TRBD1 matching over 8 bases. CDR3 DNA sequence: TGTGCCAGCAGCTTTTACAGGGGGATGACTAACACCGGGGAGCTGTTTTTT. Amino acid sequence: CASSFYRGMTNTGELFF. Supplemented by reference TRBV7-8 and TRBJ2-2, the full variable domain reads GAGVSQSPRYKVAKRGQDVALRCDPISGHVSLFWYQQALGQGPEFLTYFQNEAQLDKSGLPSDRFFAERPEGSVSTLKIQRTQQEDSAVYLCASSFYRGMTNTGELFFGEGSRLTVL.